Following are 25 T cell receptor beta chains from one sample sequenced in a study of blood T cell repertoires in COVID-19. Clones were read by immunoSEQ multiplex PCR, and TCRdb kept only the in-frame ones, dropping some. The top ten hold roughly 5.1% of the sample, which has approximately 280,000 clones, approximately 90% seen once. Input material: peripheral blood. These receptors all come from a man aged 35 to 55 with acute or convalescent COVID-19.

The chain links TRBV6-1 to TRBJ2-2; D might be TRBD2 (5 bases). V lost 1 base, J lost 2 bases, and 17 bases lay in between. Germline values: CDR1 MNHNS, CDR2 SASEGT. This CDR3 region has 18 residues. The CDR3 protein is CASSEGRRSPYNTGELFF. The CDR3 DNA follows: TGTGCCAGCAGTGAAGGTCGGAGGTCCCCCTACAACACCGGGGAGCTGTTTTTT.

The V and J genes are TRBV7-8 and TRBJ2-2; D is possibly TRBD2 (6 bases). This CDR3 is built from 16 residues. Trimming left V 2 bases short and J 7 bases short, with 17 bases between. CDR1 SGHVS and CDR2 FQNEAQ come from the germline V gene. CDR3 DNA: TGTGCCAGCAGCTTATTCGGGGGTTTCAATAGCGGGGAGCTGTTTTTT. This codes for CASSLFGGFNSGELFF.

This sequence joins TRBV6-5 and TRBJ1-1; tentatively, D is TRBD1 (5 bases). Germline CDR1 MNHEY, CDR2 SVGAGI. The germline V and J ends were trimmed by 4 bases and 11 bases, with 23 bases remaining between them. The CDR3 extends over 15 amino acids. The CDR3 is CASSLPGLGLIGAFF. CDR3 DNA: TGTGCCAGCAGTTTACCGGGACTGGGCCTCATTGGTGCTTTCTTT.

The CDR3 coding sequence is TGTGCCAGCAGCGGACAGGGATCACGCAATCAGCCCCAGCATTTT. Translated: CASSGQGSRNQPQHF. This chain joins TRBV2 and TRBJ1-5; 8 bases are a match to TRBD1. The CDR3 runs to 15 residues. Germline loops: CDR1 SNHLY, CDR2 FYNNEI. With V trimmed by 6 bases and J by 2 bases, 6 bases remained unmatched. The whole variable domain, remainder taken from reference TRBV2 and TRBJ1-5, is EPEVTQTPSHQVTQMGQEVILRCVPISNHLYFYWYRQILGQKVEFLVSFYNNEISEKSEIFDDQFSVERPDGSNFTLKIRSTKLEDSAMYFCASSGQGSRNQPQHFGDGTRLSIL.

The chain combines TRBV3-1 (or the pseudogene TRBV3-2) with TRBJ2-3; 7 nucleotides agree with TRBD2. V lost 4 bases to trimming and J lost 8 bases; unmatched junction nucleotides: 18. Germline lookup yields CDR1 LGHDT and CDR2 YNNKEL (reference sequence). This CDR3 comprises 17 residues. Written as DNA, the CDR3 is TGTGCCAGCAGCCCACCCACTTCGGCGGGGGACCGTGGTACGCAGTATTTT. This encodes CASSPPTSAGDRGTQYF.

The chain combines TRBV6-6 with TRBJ2-5; D is perhaps TRBD2 (6 bases). V was cut by 0 bases and J by 5 bases, with 13 bases left in between. The germline CDR1 and CDR2 sequences are MNHNY and SVGAGI (reference sequence). The CDR3 consists of 15 residues. CDR3: CASSYSREGRETQYF. The CDR3 nucleotides are TGTGCCAGCAGTTACTCGAGAGAGGGGAGGGAGACCCAGTACTTC.

The chain carries TRBV23-1 and TRBJ1-2, with TRBD1 matching over 8 bases. TRBV23-1 is known as an ORF, though its function is uncertain. The junction had 5 bases not matched to a gene; V was cut back by 0 bases and J by 2 bases. The CDR3 has 16 residues. Here the CDR3 reads CASSQSKPGGNYGYTF. CDR3 coding DNA: TGCGCCAGCAGTCAATCCAAGCCAGGGGGCAACTATGGCTACACCTTC.

The rearrangement links TRBV29-1 to TRBJ1-1; D unresolved. CDR3 length: 11 amino acids. Germline-derived CDR1 and CDR2 are SQVTM and ANQGSEA. Trimming stripped 4 bases from V and 3 bases from J, with 6 bases between. For the CDR3, the DNA is TGCAGCGTTGCTAGATACACTGAAGCTTTCTTT. This encodes CSVARYTEAFF.

A remark on this clone: Other nucleotide sequences from this sample produce the same CDR3. The chain couples TRBV6-5 to TRBJ1-2, with 8 nucleotides matching TRBD1. V dropped 0 bases and J dropped 8; count of bases not matched to a gene: 5. This CDR3 spans 14 amino acids. Germline values: CDR1 MNHEY, CDR2 SVGAGI. The CDR3 DNA reads TGTGCCAGCAGTTACTCGGGGACAGGCGGGGGCTACACCTTC. Its protein product is CASSYSGTGGGYTF.

The chain carries TRBV24-1 and TRBJ2-3; 10 nucleotides line up with TRBD1. Germline V gene data show CDR1 as KGHDR and CDR2 as SFDVKD. The CDR3 loop spans 14 amino acids. J lost 7 bases, V lost 5 bases, and 5 bases had no gene match. The CDR3 coding sequence is TGTGCCACCAGTGCGACAGGGGGCTCACATACGCAGTATTTT. Encoded protein: CATSATGGSHTQYF.

In DNA form, the CDR3 reads TGTGCCAGCGCGTTGCATAGAAACTATGGCTACACCTTC. It encodes CASALHRNYGYTF. V is TRBV6-5 and J is TRBJ1-2; D ambiguous. V was pared by 8 bases and J by 2 bases, with 12 bases between. Looked up from germline, CDR1 is MNHEY and CDR2 is SVGAGI. This CDR3 contains 13 residues.

The chain has TRBV5-6 and TRBJ1-2, with TRBD1 matching over 9 bases. The CDR3 is 15 residues long. Germline-derived CDR1 and CDR2 are SGHDT and YYEEEE. V lost 3 bases and J lost 1; bases outside the gene matches: 4. The CDR3, as DNA: TGTGCCAGCAGCTCGCACAGGGGGCATAACTATGGCTACACCTTC. Amino acids: CASSSHRGHNYGYTF.

The chain has TRBV24-1 and TRBJ1-5; 8 bases line up with TRBD1. The CDR3 has 15 amino acids. Germline V gives CDR1 KGHDR, CDR2 SFDVKD. Unmatched junction bases numbered 10, after V lost 8 bases and J lost 5 bases. CDR3 in DNA: TGTGCCACCATGGGCCCCGGGACAGGAGATCAGCCCCAGCATTTT. Protein sequence: CATMGPGTGDQPQHF.

CDR3 DNA sequence: TGTGCCACCAGCAGTTACAGGGGGCTTAACGAAAAACTGTTTTTT. Translation: CATSSYRGLNEKLFF. The chain uses TRBV15 and TRBJ1-4; 9 positions agree with TRBD1. Germline CDR1 and CDR2: LNHNV and YYDKDF (reference sequence). Losses at the gene ends were 3 bases for V and 8 bases for J; bases not matched to a gene: 7. The CDR3 extends over 15 amino acids.

This sequence joins TRBV14 and TRBJ1-3, with 7 bases lining up with TRBD1. Germline CDR1 reads SGHDN; CDR2 reads FVKESK. V lost 4 bases, J lost 3 bases, and 9 bases stayed unmatched. CDR3 length: 16 amino acids. Here the CDR3 reads CASSPIRDSHGNTIYF. CDR3 DNA: TGTGCCAGCAGCCCGATCCGGGACAGCCATGGAAACACCATATATTTT. Variable domain in full (rest from reference TRBV14 and TRBJ1-3): EAGVTQFPSHSVIEKGQTVTLRCDPISGHDNLYWYRRVMGKEIKFLLHFVKESKQDESGMPNNRFLAERTGGTYSTLKVQPAELEDSGVYFCASSPIRDSHGNTIYFGEGSWLTVV.

This chain joins TRBV5-1 and TRBJ2-5; unclear D gene. Deletions cut 6 bases from V and 0 bases from J, with 15 bases between. Germline CDR1 SGHRS, CDR2 YFSETQ. The CDR3 contains 15 residues. Here the CDR3 DNA reads TGCGCCAGCAACGACGGTGCGGCGCACCAAGAGACCCAGTACTTC. Its protein is CASNDGAAHQETQYF.

This clone was observed once. The CDR3 sequence: CASRGDSSGNTIYF. As DNA, the CDR3 is TGTGCCAGCAGGGGGGACAGCTCTGGAAACACCATATATTTT. The rearrangement uses TRBV7-9 and TRBJ1-3, with 7 nucleotides matching TRBD1. The CDR3 spans 14 residues. With 6 bases clipped from V and 0 bases from J, the junction kept 2 bases outside the gene matches. Germline CDR1 SEHNR, CDR2 FQNEAQ (reference sequence).

The V and J genes are TRBV21-1 and TRBJ2-1; TRBD2, the D gene given by the table, was not confirmed from the DNA. TRBV21-1 constitutes a pseudogene. CDR3 length equals 17 residues. This chain's CDR3 is CASSRASGGGVYNEQFF. DNA of the CDR3: TGTGCCAGCAGCCGAGCTAGCGGGGGGGGTGTATACAATGAGCAGTTCTTC.

This sequence joins TRBV6-5 and TRBJ1-5; no clear D gene. The germline CDR1 and CDR2 sequences are MNHEY and SVGAGI. The CDR3 contains 16 residues. Trimming cost V 2 bases and J 2 bases, with 13 bases left between them. The CDR3 sequence: CASSYVSPRGNQPQHF. The CDR3, as DNA: TGTGCCAGCAGTTACGTTAGCCCGAGGGGCAATCAGCCCCAGCATTTT.

DNA for the CDR3: TGTGCCAGTAGTATAGGCACTTACACTGAAGCTTTCTTT. Residues: CASSIGTYTEAFF. The chain recombines TRBV19 with TRBJ1-1, with D unclear. Germline CDR1 is LNHDA and CDR2 is SQIVND (reference sequence). Trimming took off 1 base at V and 3 bases at J, with 6 bases between the two ends. CDR3 length: 13 residues.

The CDR3 sequence is CASSLDIGGRGAEAFF. In nucleotides, the CDR3 is TGTGCCAGCAGCTTGGACATTGGGGGTCGCGGGGCTGAAGCTTTCTTT. The chain couples TRBV5-4 to TRBJ1-1; possible D gene TRBD1, 5 bases. The CDR3 runs 16 residues. V gave up 0 bases and J gave up 6 bases, with 18 bases separating them. CDR1 SGHNT and CDR2 YYREEE come from the germline V gene (reference sequence).

The gene calls are TRBV15 and TRBJ1-5; a weak D match, TRBD1 (5 bases). CDR1 LNHNV and CDR2 YYDKDF come from the germline V gene (reference sequence). The length of the CDR3 is 15 residues. Trimming stripped 4 bases from V and 2 bases from J, with 12 bases between. Here the CDR3 reads CATSKRGEGNQPQHF. The DNA of the CDR3 is TGTGCCACCAGCAAACGGGGGGAGGGCAATCAGCCCCAGCATTTT.

This clone has just a few counts. One end of the junction fails to match germline, which may point to a read error. This rearrangement joins TRBV3-1 (or the pseudogene TRBV3-2) to TRBJ1-2; D ambiguous. The length of the CDR3 is 11 residues. The V gene's germline CDR1 is LGHDT and CDR2 YNNKEL (reference sequence). The chain's CDR3 is CASSQGAGYSF. Written as DNA, the CDR3 is TGTGCCAGCAGCCAAGGGGCAGGCTATTCCTTC.

The rearrangement links TRBV7-3 to TRBJ1-6; D perhaps matches TRBD1 (6 bases). Germline values: CDR1 SGHTA, CDR2 FQGTGA. This CDR3 comprises 13 residues. V lost 5 bases and J 11 bases, leaving 13 bases between the germline ends. The CDR3 reads CASSPTGFTPLHF. The CDR3 bases are TGTGCCAGCAGCCCTACAGGGTTTACACCCCTCCACTTT.

The V call is TRBV3-1 (or the pseudogene TRBV3-2), the J call TRBJ1-1; tentative D call: TRBD1 (6 bases). With 1 base removed from V and 10 bases from J, the gap between germline ends came to 13 bases. The germline gives CDR1 LGHDT, CDR2 YNNKEL (reference sequence). This CDR3 contains 13 residues. The CDR3 DNA follows: TGTGCCAGCAGCCAAGGACAGGCCAAGAGAGCTTTCTTT. Translating gives CASSQGQAKRAFF.